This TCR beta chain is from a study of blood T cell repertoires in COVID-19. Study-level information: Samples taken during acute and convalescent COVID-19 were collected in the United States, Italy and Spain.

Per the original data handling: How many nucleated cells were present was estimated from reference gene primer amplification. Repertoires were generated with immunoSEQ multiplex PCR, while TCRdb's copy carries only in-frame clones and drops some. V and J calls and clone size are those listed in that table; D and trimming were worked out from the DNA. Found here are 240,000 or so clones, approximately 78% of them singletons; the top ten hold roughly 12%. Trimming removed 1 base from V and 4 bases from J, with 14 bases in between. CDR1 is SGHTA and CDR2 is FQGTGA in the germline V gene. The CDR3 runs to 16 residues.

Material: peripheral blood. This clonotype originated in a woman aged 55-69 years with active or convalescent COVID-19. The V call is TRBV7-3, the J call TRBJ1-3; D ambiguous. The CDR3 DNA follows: TGTGCCAGCAGCTTAAATGTCCCAGCGGCGGGAAACACCATATATTTT. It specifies CASSLNVPAAGNTIYF.